The entry that follows covers one TCR beta chain sequence. What it binds is not known. This record belongs to a study of cytomegalovirus exposure and HLA in healthy donors. PCR primers comprised 60 Vbeta and 13 Jbeta primers. Libraries were prepared by immunoSEQ multiplex PCR; TCRdb keeps only in-frame clonotypes and omits some of them. The data contain some 120,000 clones, roughly 73% of them singletons. Study findings and constraints: Cytomegalovirus-associated TCR beta chains were listed, numbering 150 to 200. With later analysis, a missense DCLRE1C variant became linked to TCR beta V- and J-gene trimming.

This CDR3 contains 15 residues. CDR1 is SSHAT, CDR2 FNYEAQ, per germline (reference sequence). Trimming stripped 3 bases from V and 0 bases from J, with 9 bases between. The sequencing sample was made of PBMCs. The chain links TRBV7-7 to TRBJ1-5; D unclear. The origin of this receptor is a woman under 40 in good health and CMV-seronegative. The CDR3 is CASSFSIYSNQPQHF. Here the CDR3 DNA reads TGTGCCAGCAGCTTTAGTATTTATAGCAATCAGCCCCAGCATTTT.